Below, 18 T cell receptor beta chains from the same sample are listed, as sequenced in a study of cytomegalovirus exposure and HLA in healthy donors. The method was immunoSEQ multiplex PCR; TCRdb's version includes in-frame clones alone and lacks a portion of them. The sample has approximately 220,000 clones, 80% to 85% seen once. The sequencing sample was made of PBMCs. These receptor sequences come from a woman aged 25 to 39 in good health and CMV-seropositive.

The chain has TRBV30 and TRBJ2-1; D might be TRBD1 (6 bases). V lost 4 bases and J lost 7, with 14 bases in between. The V gene's germline CDR1 is GTSNPN and CDR2 SVGIG (reference sequence). The CDR3 has 13 residues. CDR3 sequence: CAWTWGRGNEQFF. The CDR3 coding sequence is TGTGCCTGGACTTGGGGGCGAGGTAATGAGCAGTTCTTC. Complete variable domain (other parts from reference TRBV30 and TRBJ2-1): SQTIHQWPATLVQPVGSPLSLECTVEGTSNPNLYWYRQAAGRGLQLLFYSVGIGQISSEVPQNLSASRPQDRQFILSSKKLLLSDSGFYLCAWTWGRGNEQFFGPGTRLTVL.

The gene calls are TRBV7-8 and TRBJ2-7; D remains unclear. Trimming stripped 5 bases from V and 4 bases from J, with 12 bases between. This CDR3 has 13 residues. Germline-derived CDR1 and CDR2 are SGHVS and FQNEAQ. This chain's CDR3 is CASSPKSVYEQYF. As DNA, the CDR3 is TGTGCCAGCAGCCCCAAGTCAGTTTACGAGCAGTACTTC.

The chain employs TRBV5-1 and TRBJ2-1; perhaps TRBD1 as D (5 bases). V lost 4 bases and J lost 0, with 11 bases in between. The CDR3 covers 15 residues. CDR1 and CDR2 (germline): SGHRS, YFSETQ. This chain's CDR3 is CASSPQGSSYNEQFF. The CDR3 coding sequence is TGCGCCAGCAGCCCCCAGGGCTCCTCCTACAATGAGCAGTTCTTC.

V gene TRBV9 combines with J gene TRBJ2-1; 10 bases line up with TRBD2. CDR3 length: 16 amino acids. The V gene's germline CDR1 is SGDLS and CDR2 YYNGEE. The ends lost 4 bases at V and 4 bases at J; junction bases unmatched: 8. As DNA, the CDR3 is TGTGCCAGCAGCCCCAGCACTAGCGGGATTTACAATGAGCAGTTCTTC. This encodes CASSPSTSGIYNEQFF.

This clone was observed a single time. This chain joins TRBV18 and TRBJ2-1; D possibly corresponds to TRBD1 (5 bases). This CDR3 spans 13 amino acids. Germline assignment: CDR1 KGHSH and CDR2 LQKENI. Between the trimmed V and J ends, which lost 2 bases and 10 bases, there was a span of 12 bases. The CDR3 is CASSPTREDEQFF. The CDR3 nucleotides read TGTGCCAGCTCACCAACCAGGGAAGACGAGCAGTTCTTC.

The V and J genes are TRBV25-1 and TRBJ2-7; D unclear. This CDR3 is built from 16 residues. From germline, CDR1 is MGHDK and CDR2 SYGVNS. The V and J ends lost 1 base and 3 bases respectively, with 16 bases between them. The CDR3 nucleotides are TGTGCCAGCAGTGAATTTAGCCCTCCTGGGAACTACGAGCAGTACTTC. It translates to CASSEFSPPGNYEQYF.

CDR3 protein: CASSLGPGELFF. The CDR3 bases are TGTGCCAGCAGCTTAGGACCCGGGGAGCTGTTTTTT. The chain recombines TRBV7-6 with TRBJ2-2; no definite D call. This CDR3 spans 12 amino acids. Deletions cut 1 base from V and 6 bases from J, with 3 bases between. Per the germline V gene, CDR1 is SGHVS and CDR2 is FNYEAQ.

This chain joins TRBV18 and TRBJ2-3; 9 nucleotides match TRBD1. J lost 3 bases, V lost 3 bases, and 4 bases had no gene match. The CDR3 consists of 15 residues. The germline V gene encodes CDR1 KGHSH and CDR2 LQKENI. CDR3: CASSPIQGATDTQYF. CDR3 bases: TGTGCCAGCTCACCGATACAGGGGGCAACAGATACGCAGTATTTT.

V and J are TRBV5-4 and TRBJ2-1; unclear D gene. V gave up 3 bases and J gave up 5 bases, with 15 bases separating them. The CDR3 runs 15 residues. CDR1 and CDR2 (germline): SGHNT, YYREEE (reference sequence). The CDR3 sequence is CASSSLRKEHNEQFF. In nucleotides, the CDR3 is TGTGCCAGCAGCTCTCTCAGGAAGGAACACAATGAGCAGTTCTTC.

The chain carries TRBV9 and TRBJ2-1; D remains ambiguous. V was shortened by 2 bases and J by 4 bases, with 10 bases between the two germline ends. The CDR3 spans 14 residues. Per the germline V gene, CDR1 is SGDLS and CDR2 is YYNGEE. CDR3: CASSVPGGYNEQFF. In nucleotides, the CDR3 is TGTGCCAGCAGCGTTCCGGGTGGGTACAATGAGCAGTTCTTC.

This chain uses TRBV25-1 with TRBJ1-1; tentatively, D is TRBD1 (5 bases). The V gene lost 7 bases and the J gene lost 4 bases, with 13 bases spanning the gap. The CDR3 consists of 13 residues. CDR1 MGHDK and CDR2 SYGVNS come from the germline V gene. The CDR3 spells CASILGGGTEAFF. The CDR3 DNA reads TGTGCCAGCATTCTGGGCGGGGGCACTGAAGCTTTCTTT.

The V call is TRBV6-1, the J call TRBJ1-2; D call uncertain. CDR1 and CDR2 (germline): MNHNS, SASEGT. The CDR3 extends over 12 amino acids. Deletions cut 5 bases from V and 4 bases from J, with 8 bases between. CDR3 bases: TGTGCCAGCAGTCCACGGGGCTATGGCTACACCTTC. Translation: CASSPRGYGYTF.

This chain links TRBV10-3 with TRBJ1-1; D not certain. The V and J ends lost 6 bases and 0 bases respectively, with 5 bases between them. From germline, CDR1 is ENHRY and CDR2 SYGVKD. This CDR3 spans 12 amino acids. CDR3 coding DNA: TGTGCCATCAGGACCATGAACACTGAAGCTTTCTTT. Translating it yields CAIRTMNTEAFF.

CDR3 sequence (DNA): TGTGCCAGTTCCGACAGGGTCTACGAGCAGTACTTC. Translation gives CASSDRVYEQYF. The rearrangement joins TRBV28 to TRBJ2-7; 7 bases line up with TRBD1. This CDR3 is 12 amino acids long. Trimming cost V 9 bases and J 3 bases; bases outside gene matches: 5. Per the germline V gene, CDR1 is MDHEN and CDR2 is SYDVKM. Supplemented by reference TRBV28 and TRBJ2-7, the full variable domain reads DVKVTQSSRYLVKRTGEKVFLECVQDMDHENMFWYRQDPGLGLRLIYFSYDVKMKEKGDIPEGYSVSREKKERFSLILESASTNQTSMYLCASSDRVYEQYFGPGTRLTVT.

This rearrangement joins TRBV4-1 to TRBJ1-5, with 8 bases that match TRBD1. The CDR3 is 18 residues long. Germline loops: CDR1 MGHRA, CDR2 YSYEKL. V lost 3 bases, J lost 2 bases, and 12 bases stayed unmatched. DNA of the CDR3: TGCGCCAGCAGCCACGCAGTCGACAGGGGTCGGGGCAATCAGCCCCAGCATTTT. It is translated as CASSHAVDRGRGNQPQHF.

The genes are TRBV28 and TRBJ2-3; TRBD1 matches 8 bases. The CDR3 loop spans 16 amino acids. Germline CDR1 reads MDHEN; CDR2 reads SYDVKM. Trimming took 1 base from V and 3 from J; bases not matched to a gene: 6. The DNA of the CDR3 is TGTGCCAGCAGTTTATACGGGACAGGTCGGACAGATACGCAGTATTTT. It codes for CASSLYGTGRTDTQYF.

Turning to this clone: A far larger clone is one nucleotide away, so this likely arose from a read error. The chain is built from TRBV6-5 and TRBJ1-1; the D gene is possibly TRBD1 (5 bases). Germline assignment: CDR1 MNHEY and CDR2 SVGAGI. V shed 5 bases and J shed 0 bases, with 7 bases lying between them. The CDR3 totals 13 residues. The CDR3 nucleotides are TGTGCCAGCAGTCGGGGGATGAACACTGAAGCTTTCTTT. It translates to CASSRGMNTEAFF.

The chain couples TRBV27 to TRBJ1-2; unclear D gene. The CDR3 loop spans 15 amino acids. Trimming took off 2 bases at V and 5 bases at J, with 15 bases between the two ends. Germline V gene lookup returns CDR1 MNHEY and CDR2 SMNVEV (reference sequence). CDR3 amino acids: CASSLSPPRLYGYTF. The CDR3 DNA follows: TGTGCCAGCAGTTTAAGTCCACCCAGGTTATATGGCTACACCTTC.